This is a list of T cell receptor beta chains from one sample in a study of cytotoxic CD8 clonotypes in ibrutinib-treated CLL. Data came from immunoSEQ multiplex PCR; TCRdb stores just in-frame clones and leaves some out. Of more than 10,000 clones in the sample, 70% to 80% were seen once. Source: PBMCs, taken at disease progression, from a patient treated with ibrutinib. The origin of the receptors is a human donor with chronic lymphocytic leukemia. CDR3s include the opening cysteine and the closing phenylalanine or tryptophan. The order of the fields is J gene, V gene, clone size, D gene, CDR3 protein, CDR3 DNA. D genes are given only for firm matches. Only some rows state a clone size, as once, few, many or a class for expanded clones.

TRBJ1-2,TRBV10-2,few,TRBD1,CASSEAGGEDGYTF,TGCGCCAGCAGTGAAGCAGGGGGCGAGGATGGCTACACCTTC
TRBJ2-7,TRBV5-6,.,.,CASSLVSGVSSYEQYF,TGTGCCAGCAGCTTGGTTTCCGGGGTAAGCTCCTACGAGCAGTACTTC
TRBJ2-5,TRBV30,.,.,CAWSVSLKETQYF,TGTGCCTGGAGTGTATCGCTTAAAGAGACCCAGTACTTC
TRBJ2-7,TRBV21-1,.,.,CASIRIELQVSYRGCSYEQYF,TGTGCCAGCATTCGAATAGAATTACAGGTCTCGTACAGGGGGTGCTCCTACGAGCAGTACTTC
TRBJ1-2,TRBV4-1,.,TRBD1,CASSHLRGAGNYGYTF,TGCGCCAGCAGCCACCTCAGGGGGGCAGGGAACTATGGCTACACCTTC
TRBJ2-7,TRBV5-1,.,TRBD1,CASSLGDSRYDEQYF,TGCGCCAGCAGCCTAGGGGACAGCCGTTACGACGAGCAGTACTTC
TRBJ2-1,TRBV4-1,medium-sized,.,CASSPPMVGEQFF,TGCGCCAGCAGCCCCCCCATGGTAGGAGAGCAGTTCTTC
TRBJ2-1,TRBV7-3,.,.,CASSLGRGRYNEQFF,TGTGCCAGCAGCTTAGGGCGGGGGCGATACAATGAGCAGTTCTTC
TRBJ2-3,TRBV6-1,.,TRBD1,CASRIYRGTDTQYF,TGTGCCAGCAGAATTTACAGGGGTACAGATACGCAGTATTTT
TRBJ2-5,TRBV11-2,.,.,CASSTPGGTQYF,TGTGCCAGCAGCACTCCCGGGGGGACCCAGTACTTC
TRBJ1-2,TRBV7-2,.,.,CASSLAGVGGYTF,TGTGCCAGCAGCTTAGCAGGGGTCGGTGGCTACACCTTC
TRBJ2-3,TRBV4-2,.,TRBD2,CASSSGRGGGTDTQYF,TGTGCCAGCAGCTCCGGGCGGGGGGGCGGCACAGATACGCAGTATTTT
TRBJ2-1,TRBV7-6,.,.,CASSLAEGYNEQFF,TGTGCCAGCAGCTTAGCTGAGGGTTACAATGAGCAGTTCTTC
TRBJ1-2,TRBV28,.,TRBD1,CASSVSQGVYGYTF,TGTGCCAGCAGTGTTTCCCAGGGGGTCTATGGCTACACCTTC
TRBJ1-4,TRBV18,.,.,CASSPIFNEKLFF,TGTGCCAGCTCACCTATCTTCAATGAAAAACTGTTTTTT
TRBJ2-7,TRBV28,.,TRBD1,CASSSTGTVTYEQYF,TGTGCCAGCAGTTCCACCGGGACAGTCACCTACGAGCAGTACTTC